The 21 T cell receptor beta chains below all came from one sample that was sequenced in a study of blood T cell repertoires in COVID-19. Libraries were prepared by immunoSEQ multiplex PCR; TCRdb keeps only in-frame clonotypes and omits some of them. Of about 210,000 clones in the sample, roughly 90% were seen once. The specimen sequenced was peripheral blood. These receptors all stem from a woman between 40 and 50 years old with acute or convalescent COVID-19.

This clone was seen only once. The chain employs TRBV6-5 and TRBJ1-2; 9 bases agree with TRBD1. This CDR3 spans 15 amino acids. Germline values: CDR1 MNHEY, CDR2 SVGAGI. J lost 5 bases, V lost 6 bases, and 10 bases had no gene match. The CDR3 bases are TGTGCCAGCAGGCCGGGACAGGGCGTATGGTATGGCTACACCTTC. It yields the protein CASRPGQGVWYGYTF.

A single count supports this clone. The chain recombines TRBV24-1 with TRBJ2-5; 10 nucleotides line up with TRBD2. The germline gives CDR1 KGHDR, CDR2 SFDVKD. The CDR3 runs to 14 residues. V dropped 4 bases and J dropped 5; count of bases not matched to a gene: 3. CDR3 sequence reads: CATSDRTSGETQYF. CDR3 bases: TGTGCCACCAGTGACCGGACTAGCGGTGAGACCCAGTACTTC.

This clone was seen a handful of times. The chain couples TRBV7-9 to TRBJ1-1, with no clear D. The V and J ends lost 8 bases and 1 base respectively, with 5 bases between them. The germline V gene has CDR1 SEHNR and CDR2 FQNEAQ (reference sequence). The CDR3 is made up of 11 amino acids. CDR3 in DNA: TGTGCCAGCCAGCGGAACACTGAAGCTTTCTTT. Amino acid sequence: CASQRNTEAFF.

V and J are TRBV27 and TRBJ2-5, with TRBD1 matching over 10 bases. V trimming: 2 bases; J trimming: 5 bases; junction bases outside the gene matches: 2. This CDR3 comprises 14 residues. Germline V gives CDR1 MNHEY, CDR2 SMNVEV (reference sequence). DNA of the CDR3: TGTGCCAGCAGTTTAGGGGACAGGGGTGAGACCCAGTACTTC. Protein: CASSLGDRGETQYF.

This chain uses TRBV12-3 or TRBV12-4 with TRBJ2-1; D gene unclear. The V and J ends lost 1 base and 5 bases respectively, with 6 bases between them. This CDR3 is 13 amino acids long. The CDR3 coding sequence is TGTGCCAGCAGTTTAGTCCTCCACAATGAGCAGTTCTTC. Protein product: CASSLVLHNEQFF.

The rearrangement links TRBV29-1 to TRBJ1-4; 7 bases map to TRBD1. The CDR3 contains 14 residues. The junction had 10 bases not matched to a gene; V was cut back by 4 bases and J by 8 bases. Looked up from germline, CDR1 is SQVTM and CDR2 is ANQGSEA. DNA of the CDR3: TGCAGCGTTGGGGGGGACAGCGGTGGAGAAAAACTGTTTTTT. Translating it yields CSVGGDSGGEKLFF. The entire variable domain, with the rest obtained from reference TRBV29-1 and TRBJ1-4, is as follows: SAVISQKPSRDICQRGTSLTIQCQVDSQVTMMFWYRQQPGQSLTLIATANQGSEATYESGFVIDKFPISRPNLTFSTLTVSNMSPEDSSIYLCSVGGDSGGEKLFFGSGTQLSVL.

CDR3 DNA sequence: TGTGCCAGCAGCGTAAAGACTAGCGGGTCCGTCTCCTACAATGAGCAGTTCTTC. Translation: CASSVKTSGSVSYNEQFF. V and J are TRBV9 and TRBJ2-1; 10 bases are a match to TRBD2. V dropped 1 base and J dropped 0; count of bases not matched to a gene: 7. CDR3 size: 18 residues. Germline CDR1 SGDLS, CDR2 YYNGEE.

The genes are TRBV4-1 and TRBJ1-2; 9 positions match TRBD1. With 4 bases clipped from V and 3 bases from J, the junction kept 6 bases outside the gene matches. Germline values: CDR1 MGHRA, CDR2 YSYEKL. The CDR3 consists of 15 residues. CDR3 DNA: TGCGCCAGCAGCCTCGGGACAGGGCTTTACTATGGCTACACCTTC. Its protein is CASSLGTGLYYGYTF.

This chain connects TRBV7-3 to TRBJ2-1; 8 nucleotides match TRBD1. CDR3 length: 17 residues. Per germline, CDR1 SGHTA and CDR2 FQGTGA. V lost 5 bases, J lost 8 bases, and 17 bases stayed unmatched. CDR3 nucleotides: TGTGCCAGCAGCCTGAGGACAGGGCTTTCGAACCCCCATGAGCAGTTCTTC. Its translation: CASSLRTGLSNPHEQFF. Full variable domain (rest looked up from reference TRBV7-3 and TRBJ2-1): GAGVSQTPSNKVTEKGKYVELRCDPISGHTALYWYRQSLGQGPEFLIYFQGTGAADDSGLPNDRFFAVRPEGSVSTLKIQRTERGDSAVYLCASSLRTGLSNPHEQFFGPGTRLTVL.

V gene TRBV29-1 combines with J gene TRBJ1-2; 7 bases are shared with TRBD1. CDR1 SQVTM and CDR2 ANQGSEA come from the germline V gene. After removal of 5 bases from V and 8 bases from J, the junction contained 5 bases not matched to a gene. The CDR3 sequence is 11 residues long. The CDR3 sequence is CSVTGERGYTF. The CDR3 coding sequence is TGCAGCGTTACAGGGGAGCGAGGCTACACCTTC.

The J gene is TRBJ2-7, the V gene TRBV21-1; the table's D call TRBD2 went unverified against the DNA. TRBV21-1 is given as a pseudogene. This CDR3 comprises 17 residues. The CDR3 nucleotides read TGTGCCAGCAGCAAAGCGACGGGACTAGTTCAGTGCGACGAGCAGTACGTC. Its translation: CASSKATGLVQCDEQYV.

The rearrangement uses TRBV28 and TRBJ1-2, with 10 nucleotides matching TRBD1. Germline V gene data show CDR1 as MDHEN and CDR2 as SYDVKM. Germline trimming cut 6 bases from V and 7 bases from J; bases unmatched to any gene: 11. This CDR3 is 15 amino acids long. In DNA, the CDR3 is TGTGCCAGCAGAAAGAGTGGGACAGGGGTCTCTGGCTACACCTTC. This codes for CASRKSGTGVSGYTF.

This clone was picked up a small number of times. This chain connects TRBV28 to TRBJ1-2; the D gene is possibly TRBD1 (6 bases). Between the trimmed V and J ends, which lost 9 bases and 0 bases, there was a span of 11 bases. This CDR3 contains 13 residues. CDR1 and CDR2 from the germline V gene are MDHEN and SYDVKM. CDR3 DNA sequence: TGTGCCAGTCTGACAGGATCTAACTATGGCTACACCTTC. It encodes CASLTGSNYGYTF.

On this clone itself: This CDR3 is also generated by other DNA sequences in the sample. The genes are TRBV11-1 and TRBJ2-4; D gene ambiguous. Germline loops: CDR1 SGHAT, CDR2 FQDESV (reference sequence). The germline V and J ends were trimmed by 3 bases and 4 bases, with 4 bases remaining between them. The CDR3 is 12 amino acids. The CDR3, as DNA: TGTGCCAGCAGCTTTAGTAAAAACATTCAGTACTTC. Its protein product is CASSFSKNIQYF.

The rearrangement links TRBV20-1 to TRBJ1-1; D remains ambiguous. V was trimmed by 3 bases and J by 1 base, leaving 9 bases between them. CDR1 and CDR2 (germline): DFQATT, SNEGSKA (reference sequence). This CDR3 contains 13 residues. CDR3 sequence reads: CSASGPGNTEAFF. The CDR3 coding sequence is TGCAGTGCTAGTGGCCCGGGGAACACTGAAGCTTTCTTT.

This clone was seen only a few times. The chain links TRBV30 to TRBJ2-3, with D possibly matching TRBD2 (5 bases). The CDR3 runs to 12 residues. V lost 0 bases, J lost 10 bases, and 11 bases lay in between. CDR1 and CDR2 (germline): GTSNPN, SVGIG (reference sequence). CDR3 protein: CAWSVGAHAQYF. Written as DNA, the CDR3 is TGTGCCTGGAGTGTGGGAGCTCACGCGCAGTATTTT. Using reference TRBV30 and TRBJ2-3 for the parts outside the CDR3, the full variable domain is SQTIHQWPATLVQPVGSPLSLECTVEGTSNPNLYWYRQAAGRGLQLLFYSVGIGQISSEVPQNLSASRPQDRQFILSSKKLLLSDSGFYLCAWSVGAHAQYFGPGTRLTVL.

The chain employs TRBV6-4 and TRBJ1-2; D remains unclear. The germline V and J ends were trimmed by 2 bases and 6 bases, with 13 bases remaining between them. Germline lookup yields CDR1 MRHNA and CDR2 SNTAGT. The CDR3 runs 14 residues. CDR3 DNA: TGTGCCAGCAGTGACCTCCCTCGGGTAAATGGCTACACCTTC. It translates to CASSDLPRVNGYTF.

V is TRBV28 and J is TRBJ1-2; TRBD1 matches 7 bases. From germline, CDR1 is MDHEN and CDR2 SYDVKM. V shed 7 bases, J shed 10 bases, and the junction held 12 bases outside the gene matches. The CDR3 runs 13 residues. This CDR3 reads CASILGGREDYTF. The CDR3 nucleotides read TGTGCCAGCATACTAGGGGGCAGGGAAGACTACACCTTC.

This chain connects TRBV3-1 (or the pseudogene TRBV3-2) to TRBJ2-1; TRBD1 is a possible D gene (5 bases). Germline V gene lookup returns CDR1 LGHDT and CDR2 YNNKEL (reference sequence). The CDR3 sequence is 12 residues long. V lost 3 bases, J lost 8 bases, and 8 bases lay in between. As DNA, the CDR3 is TGTGCCAGCAGCCACCGCAGGGATGAGCAGTTCTTC. It specifies CASSHRRDEQFF.

The V gene is TRBV27, the J gene TRBJ1-6; D is ambiguous. CDR3 length equals 15 residues. The germline V gene encodes CDR1 MNHEY and CDR2 SMNVEV (reference sequence). V was pared by 7 bases and J by 1 base, with 11 bases between. CDR3 amino acids: CASMRSDSYNSPLHF. The CDR3 DNA reads TGTGCCAGCATGCGGAGCGATTCCTATAATTCACCCCTCCACTTT.

In DNA, the CDR3 is TGTGCCAGCAGTTTAACAGGCAGAAACACTGAAGCTTTCTTT. Protein sequence: CASSLTGRNTEAFF. The chain is built from TRBV27 and TRBJ1-1; D might be TRBD1 (5 bases). The CDR3 has 14 amino acids. Trimming took 2 bases from V and 2 from J, leaving 9 bases between them. Germline V gives CDR1 MNHEY, CDR2 SMNVEV (reference sequence).